The 2 T cell receptor beta chains below come from one sample, sequenced in a study of blood T cells in healthy people across ages. Using a J-beta primer mix together with a sample-barcoded 5' primer, a second PCR was run for roughly 6 to 11 cycles. A single record per CDR3 protein comes from TCRdb applying MiXCR to the 5' RACE reads. The data contain about 1.4 million distinct CDR3 sequences, around 59% of them seen just once; the ten biggest clones take up more than 6%. Sequencing input: blood. Source of these receptors: a man between 18 and 29 years old in good health.

This chain uses TRBV7-2 with TRBJ2-7; 7 bases are a match to TRBD1. V gave up 5 bases and J gave up 1 base; unmatched junction bases: 5. From germline, CDR1 is SGHTA and CDR2 FQGNSA. The CDR3 spans 14 residues. This CDR3 reads CASSPKGASYEQYF. The CDR3 bases are TGTGCCAGCAGCCCTAAGGGGGCGTCCTACGAGCAGTACTTC.

A note on this clonotype: The junction departs from germline at one end; a sequencing error may be responsible. The rearrangement joins TRBV20-1 to TRBJ2-7; TRBD2 matches 9 bases. The CDR3 length is 15 residues. Germline CDR1 and CDR2: DFQATT and SNEGSKA (reference sequence). CDR3 nucleotides: TGCAGTACTAGAGGATTCGCGGGAGGGCCAACCGAGCAGTACTTC. This encodes CSTRGFAGGPTEQYF.